The 12 T cell receptor beta chains below come from one sample, sequenced in a study of CD8 T cells in ankylosing spondylitis. General study results and limits: One TCR beta motif, made up of eight or nine highly homologous variants, appeared characteristic of ankylosing spondylitis blood.

MiXCR was run by TCRdb on the 5' RACE reads, yielding one entry per CDR3 protein. The sample yields over 700,000 distinct CDR3 sequences, 15% to 20% seen once. Their antigens remain unidentified. Sequencing used blood, either unsorted or a sorted T cell fraction (not recorded which). These TCRs come from a male donor with ankylosing spondylitis.

Here the CDR3 reads CAISERGNTEAFF. In DNA, the CDR3 is TGTGCCATCAGTGAACGAGGGAACACTGAAGCTTTCTTT. V and J are TRBV10-3 and TRBJ1-1; D gene unclear. The CDR3 loop spans 13 amino acids. The germline V gene encodes CDR1 ENHRY and CDR2 SYGVKD. V lost 3 bases and J lost 1, with 6 bases in between.

This clonotype was observed a few times. The chain uses TRBV10-3 and TRBJ2-7, with D hard to call. This CDR3 spans 14 amino acids. V was shortened by 0 bases and J by 3 bases, with 9 bases between the two germline ends. Germline CDR1 ENHRY, CDR2 SYGVKD. The CDR3 DNA follows: TGTGCCATCAGTGAGTCAGCCCTGGGCTACGAGCAGTACTTC. Residues: CAISESALGYEQYF.

The table lists this clonotype with a few counts. The chain carries TRBV5-1 and TRBJ2-2; D is tentatively TRBD1 or TRBD2 (5 bases each). The V end lost 4 bases, the J end lost 6 bases, and 19 bases lay between the germline ends. The CDR3 loop spans 16 amino acids. Germline CDR1 reads SGHRS; CDR2 reads YFSETQ. The CDR3: CASSLGLASRSGELFF. In DNA form, the CDR3 reads TGCGCCAGCAGCCTGGGGCTAGCCTCCCGGTCCGGGGAGCTGTTTTTT.

This clonotype came up a few times. This sequence joins TRBV7-9 and TRBJ2-1, with 12 bases aligning to TRBD1. The CDR3 extends over 16 amino acids. V lost 2 bases and J lost 10; bases outside the gene matches: 9. CDR1 SEHNR and CDR2 FQNEAQ come from the germline V gene (reference sequence). The CDR3 reads CASSLFGTGGRGEQFF. The CDR3 DNA sequence: TGTGCCAGCAGCTTATTCGGGACAGGGGGCAGAGGGGAGCAGTTCTTC. Combining the CDR3 with reference TRBV7-9 and TRBJ2-1 gives the whole variable domain DTGVSQNPRHKITKRGQNVTFRCDPISEHNRLYWYRQTLGQGPEFLTYFQNEAQLEKSRLLSDRFSAERPKGSFSTLEIQRTEQGDSAMYLCASSLFGTGGRGEQFFGPGTRLTVL.

The J gene is TRBJ2-2, the V gene TRBV27, with unresolved D. The germline CDR1 and CDR2 sequences are MNHEY and SMNVEV (reference sequence). The CDR3 length is 14 residues. Trimming removed 1 base from V and 2 bases from J, with 5 bases in between. The CDR3 DNA sequence: TGTGCCAGCAGTTTATGGCCCAACACCGGGGAGCTGTTTTTT. This translates into CASSLWPNTGELFF.

This sequence joins TRBV5-4 and TRBJ2-7; TRBD2 might be the D (6 bases). In germline, CDR1 is SGHNT, CDR2 YYREEE (reference sequence). This CDR3 has 15 residues. V was trimmed by 0 bases and J by 1 base, leaving 11 bases between them. CDR3 loop: CASSLGGGQSYEQYF. The CDR3 bases are TGTGCCAGCAGCTTGGGCGGAGGGCAGTCCTACGAGCAGTACTTC.

The V and J genes are TRBV11-3 and TRBJ2-5; a possible D gene is TRBD1 (7 bases). Per the germline V gene, CDR1 is SGHNT and CDR2 is YENEEA. The CDR3 has 15 residues. V was clipped by 7 bases and J by 2 bases, with 17 bases between them. CDR3 DNA sequence: TGTGCCAGCACCATGGCAGGGGGGTTGCAAGAGACCCAGTACTTC. Its translation: CASTMAGGLQETQYF.

The chain links TRBV7-9 to TRBJ1-2; D is unclear. The V end lost 6 bases, the J end lost 4 bases, and 15 bases lay between the germline ends. This CDR3 is built from 14 residues. Germline V gene sequence: CDR1 SEHNR, CDR2 FQNEAQ (reference sequence). The CDR3 DNA sequence: TGTGCCAGCAGTCCGGAGGGTTGGGGCTATGGCTACACCTTC. It encodes CASSPEGWGYGYTF.

This clonotype was found a few times. This chain uses TRBV24-1 with TRBJ2-1; unclear D gene. This CDR3 has 17 amino acids. CDR1 and CDR2 (germline): KGHDR, SFDVKD. V lost 0 bases to trimming and J lost 0 bases, with 11 bases between them. CDR3 sequence (DNA): TGTGCCACCAGTGATTTGTCCACAAAGAGCTCCTACAATGAGCAGTTCTTC. It is translated as CATSDLSTKSSYNEQFF.

This clonotype was seen a few times. CDR3: CSAQGVSGNTIYF. CDR3 DNA: TGCAGTGCGCAGGGGGTCTCTGGAAACACCATATATTTT. V gene TRBV20-1 combines with J gene TRBJ1-3, with TRBD1 identical over 7 bases. The germline CDR1 and CDR2 sequences are DFQATT and SNEGSKA (reference sequence). V was clipped by 6 bases and J by 0 bases; unmatched bases: 2. CDR3 length: 13 amino acids.

The chain joins TRBV2 to TRBJ2-2, with D uncertain. The germline gives CDR1 SNHLY, CDR2 FYNNEI. The V end lost 6 bases, the J end lost 6 bases, and 8 bases lay between the germline ends. The CDR3 length is 12 residues. The CDR3 is CASRLQPGELFF. The CDR3 bases are TGTGCCAGCAGACTTCAGCCCGGGGAGCTGTTTTTT.

About this clonotype itself: A much larger clone is a single base away; this may be a read error. V and J are TRBV29-1 and TRBJ1-5; weak D call: TRBD1 (5 bases). Looked up from germline, CDR1 is SQVTM and CDR2 is ANQGSEA. CDR3 length: 13 amino acids. Between the trimmed V and J ends, which lost 8 bases and 6 bases, there was a span of 17 bases. CDR3 nucleotides: TGCAGCTGTTCAAGGGGAGGCGGTCAGCCCCAGCATTTT. Translation gives CSCSRGGGQPQHF. Full variable domain (remainder filled in from reference TRBV29-1 and TRBJ1-5): SAVISQKPSRDICQRGTSLTIQCQVDSQVTMMFWYRQQPGQSLTLIATANQGSEATYESGFVIDKFPISRPNLTFSTLTVSNMSPEDSSIYLCSCSRGGGQPQHFGDGTRLSIL.